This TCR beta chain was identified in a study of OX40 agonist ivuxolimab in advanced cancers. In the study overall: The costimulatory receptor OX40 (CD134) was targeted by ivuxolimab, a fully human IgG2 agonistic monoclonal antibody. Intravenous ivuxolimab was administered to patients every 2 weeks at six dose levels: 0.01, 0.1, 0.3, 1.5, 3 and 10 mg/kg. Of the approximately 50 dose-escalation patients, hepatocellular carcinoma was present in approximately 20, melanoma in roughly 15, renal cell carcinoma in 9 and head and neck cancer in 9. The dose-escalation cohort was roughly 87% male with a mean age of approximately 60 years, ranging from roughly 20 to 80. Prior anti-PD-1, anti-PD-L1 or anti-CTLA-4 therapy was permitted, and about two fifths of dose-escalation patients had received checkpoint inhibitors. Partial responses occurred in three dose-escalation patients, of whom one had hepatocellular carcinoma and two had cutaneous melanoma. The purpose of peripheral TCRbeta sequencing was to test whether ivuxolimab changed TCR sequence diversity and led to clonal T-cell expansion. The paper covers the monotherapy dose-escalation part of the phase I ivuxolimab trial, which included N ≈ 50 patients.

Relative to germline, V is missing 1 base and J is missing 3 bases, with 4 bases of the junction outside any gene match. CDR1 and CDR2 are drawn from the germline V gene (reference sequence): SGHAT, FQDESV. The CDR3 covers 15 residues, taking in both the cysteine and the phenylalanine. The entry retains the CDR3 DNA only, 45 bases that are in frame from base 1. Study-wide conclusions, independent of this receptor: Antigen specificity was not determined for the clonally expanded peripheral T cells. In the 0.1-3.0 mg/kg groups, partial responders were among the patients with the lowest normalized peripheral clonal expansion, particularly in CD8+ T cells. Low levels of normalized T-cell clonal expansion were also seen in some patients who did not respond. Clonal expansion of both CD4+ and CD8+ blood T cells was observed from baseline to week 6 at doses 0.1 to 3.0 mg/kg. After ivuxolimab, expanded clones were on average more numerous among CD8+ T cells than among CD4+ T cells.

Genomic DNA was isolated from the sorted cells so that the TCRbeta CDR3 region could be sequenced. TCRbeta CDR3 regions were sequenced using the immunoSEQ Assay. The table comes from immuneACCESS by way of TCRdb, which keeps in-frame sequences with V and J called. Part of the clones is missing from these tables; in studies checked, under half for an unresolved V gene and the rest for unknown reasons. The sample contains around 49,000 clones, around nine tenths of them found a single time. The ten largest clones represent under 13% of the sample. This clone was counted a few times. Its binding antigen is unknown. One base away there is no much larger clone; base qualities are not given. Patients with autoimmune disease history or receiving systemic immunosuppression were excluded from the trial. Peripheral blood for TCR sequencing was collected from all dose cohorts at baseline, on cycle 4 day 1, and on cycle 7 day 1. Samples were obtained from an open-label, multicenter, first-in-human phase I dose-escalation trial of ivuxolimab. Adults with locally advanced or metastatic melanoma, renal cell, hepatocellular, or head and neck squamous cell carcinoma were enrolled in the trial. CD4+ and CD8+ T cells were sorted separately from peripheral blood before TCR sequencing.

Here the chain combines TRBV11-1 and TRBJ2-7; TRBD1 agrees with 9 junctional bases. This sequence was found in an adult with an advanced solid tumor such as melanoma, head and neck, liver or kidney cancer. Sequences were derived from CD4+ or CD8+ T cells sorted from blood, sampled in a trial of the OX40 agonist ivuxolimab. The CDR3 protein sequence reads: CASSLVYRGLYEQYF. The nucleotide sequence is TGTGCCAGCAGCTTAGTGTACAGGGGGCTCTACGAGCAGTACTTC. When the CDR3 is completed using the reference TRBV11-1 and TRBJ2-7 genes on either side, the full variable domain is EAEVAQSPRYKITEKSQAVAFWCDPISGHATLYWYRQILGQGPELLVQFQDESVVDDSQLPKDRFSAERLKGVDSTLKIQPAELGDSAMYLCASSLVYRGLYEQYFGPGTRLTVT.